The 27 T cell receptor beta chains in this list originate from one sample, sequenced in a study of glioma-infiltrating T cells listed by TCRdb under 2016. Data came from an Illumina MiSeq. The iRepertoire nested amplicon-rescue multiplex PCR (arm-PCR) platform was used to amplify TCR alpha and beta CDR3 regions from RNA. Using fastp at Q25 and MiXCR, TCRdb reprocessed the public reads and kept productive beta chains. Rows with one shared CDR3 protein collapse into an entry with the most common genes and DNA. Present in this sample are more than 95,000 distinct CDR3 sequences, 25% to 35% of which were seen just once. Approximately 43% of the sample is in the top ten clones. The source material was glioma tissue, nonneoplastic brain tissue, or PBMCs (not recorded which). These receptors were taken from a human donor with low-grade glioma or glioblastoma, undergoing nonglioma brain surgery, or in good health (not recorded which).

The chain couples TRBV10-3 to TRBJ1-2; D remains unclear. The CDR3 consists of 17 residues. Germline CDR1 ENHRY, CDR2 SYGVKD. Trimming removed 2 bases at V and 0 bases at J, with 16 bases between. The CDR3 reads CAISEGFQNSTNYGYTF. In DNA form, the CDR3 reads TGTGCCATCAGTGAGGGGTTCCAGAACAGCACTAACTATGGCTACACCTTC.

Regarding this clonotype: This may be a read error: a much more frequent sequence differs by one nucleotide. The chain couples TRBV28 to TRBJ2-1; D unclear. The CDR3 extends over 12 amino acids. Trimming stripped 2 bases from V and 8 bases from J, with 7 bases between. Looked up from germline, CDR1 is MDHEN and CDR2 is SYDVKM. The CDR3 DNA follows: TGTGCCAGCAGTTTAATGTCGGATGAGCAGTTCTTC. This encodes CASSLMSDEQFF. Full variable domain (rest looked up from reference TRBV28 and TRBJ2-1): DVKVTQSSRYLVKRTGEKVFLECVQDMDHENMFWYRQDPGLGLRLIYFSYDVKMKEKGDIPEGYSVSREKKERFSLILESASTNQTSMYLCASSLMSDEQFFGPGTRLTVL.

This clonotype was detected only a few times. V usage is TRBV7-2 and J usage is TRBJ1-2; TRBD1 might be the D (5 bases). Between the trimmed V and J ends, which lost 1 base and 7 bases, there was a span of 19 bases. The CDR3 runs 16 residues. Looked up from germline, CDR1 is SGHTA and CDR2 is FQGNSA. The CDR3 DNA is TGTGCCAGCAGCTTAGGGGGCGTCGGGGGGACTGGTGGCTACACCTTC. It is translated as CASSLGGVGGTGGYTF.

For this clonotype: A much more abundant neighbour one base away suggests this may be a read error. The conserved final phenylalanine or tryptophan is absent from the CDR3, which likely points to a read error. This sequence joins TRBV6-2 or TRBV6-3 and TRBJ1-1; D gene ambiguous. Germline V gene lookup returns CDR1 MNHEY and CDR2 SVGEGT. The CDR3 has 14 residues. V lost 5 bases to trimming and J lost 3 bases, with 13 bases between them. CDR3 DNA sequence: TGTGCCAGCAGTCCTCATACATTGGACACTGAAGCTTTCTCT. It specifies CASSPHTLDTEAFS.

This clonotype came up many times. The J gene is TRBJ2-7, the V gene TRBV4-3; 7 positions match TRBD1. V lost 4 bases, J lost 2 bases, and 5 bases stayed unmatched. The CDR3 loop spans 14 amino acids. CDR1 and CDR2 (germline): LGHNA, YSLEER. The CDR3 sequence is CASSLRTGTYEQYF. CDR3 bases: TGCGCCAGCAGCCTAAGGACAGGCACCTACGAGCAGTACTTC.

About this clonotype itself: A much larger clone differs by one base, so this may be a read error. This chain joins TRBV19 and TRBJ1-2; D uncertain. The CDR3 is made up of 12 amino acids. Germline V CDR1 and CDR2: LNHDA, SQIVND (reference sequence). The V and J ends lost 4 bases and 7 bases respectively, with 10 bases between them. The DNA for the CDR3 is TGTGCCAGTAGTACCTCTGCAAGTGGCTACACCTTC. Translated: CASSTSASGYTF.

This clonotype showed up just a few times. The chain is built from TRBV19 and TRBJ1-2; D is undetermined. Germline V gene lookup returns CDR1 LNHDA and CDR2 SQIVND (reference sequence). The CDR3 covers 13 residues. With 6 bases removed from V and 4 bases from J, the gap between germline ends came to 12 bases. Written as DNA, the CDR3 is TGTGCCAGTAGGAATCGGGAGGTCTATGGCTACACCTTC. It translates to CASRNREVYGYTF.

The chain has TRBV28 and TRBJ2-3; D might be TRBD1 or TRBD2, each matching 8 bases. Deletions cut 10 bases from V and 0 bases from J, with 29 bases between. Germline loops: CDR1 MDHEN, CDR2 SYDVKM. The length of the CDR3 is 19 residues. The CDR3 DNA follows: TGTGCCACCAACGGGGGGGGGACAGGTCCTCGAACTAGCACAGATACGCAGTATTTT. It codes for CATNGGGTGPRTSTDTQYF.

This clonotype has ten or more counts. V usage is TRBV6-2 or TRBV6-3 and J usage is TRBJ1-2; TRBD1 matches 7 bases. The trim removed 4 bases at V and 6 bases at J, leaving 5 bases unmatched. Germline assignment: CDR1 MNHEY and CDR2 SVGEGT. The CDR3 is 13 residues long. The CDR3 protein is CASSSGTANGYTF. The CDR3 bases are TGTGCCAGCAGTTCCGGGACAGCAAATGGCTACACCTTC.

This chain uses TRBV5-4 with TRBJ1-5; 11 bases are shared with TRBD1. From germline, CDR1 is SGHNT and CDR2 YYREEE (reference sequence). The CDR3 runs to 16 residues. After removal of 4 bases from V and 6 bases from J, the junction contained 9 bases not matched to a gene. The CDR3 is CASSNGDRGNFQPQHF. The CDR3 nucleotides are TGTGCCAGCAGCAACGGGGACAGGGGGAATTTTCAGCCCCAGCATTTT.

With respect to this clonotype: This may be a read error: a much more frequent sequence differs by one nucleotide. This chain connects TRBV20-1 to TRBJ2-5; tentatively, D is TRBD2 (5 bases). V was cut by 4 bases and J by 5 bases, with 14 bases left in between. Germline CDR1 and CDR2: DFQATT and SNEGSKA (reference sequence). CDR3 size: 13 residues. The CDR3 reads CSAISEAGETQYF. In DNA form, the CDR3 reads TGCAGTGCTATCTCGGAGGCCGGCGAGACCCAGTACTTC.

J is TRBJ2-3 and V is TRBV29-1; D is unresolved. The CDR3 has 11 residues. The germline V and J ends were trimmed by 0 bases and 8 bases, with 6 bases remaining between them. Germline lookup yields CDR1 SQVTM and CDR2 ANQGSEA. CDR3 residues: CSVEDGRTQYF. CDR3 bases: TGCAGCGTTGAAGATGGCCGTACGCAGTATTTT.

The V call is TRBV3-1, the J call TRBJ1-5, with unresolved D. CDR3 size: 15 residues. V lost 0 bases to trimming and J lost 4 bases, with 10 bases between them. CDR1 LGHDT and CDR2 YNNKEL come from the germline V gene (reference sequence). This CDR3 is CASSQELPSNQPQHF. The CDR3 nucleotides are TGTGCCAGCAGCCAAGAACTTCCCTCTAATCAGCCCCAGCATTTT. Full variable domain (rest looked up from reference TRBV3-1 and TRBJ1-5): DTAVSQTPKYLVTQMGNDKSIKCEQNLGHDTMYWYKQDSKKFLKIMFSYNNKELIINETVPNRFSPKSPDKAHLNLHINSLELGDSAVYFCASSQELPSNQPQHFGDGTRLSIL.

This clonotype has ten or more counts. The chain employs TRBV12-3 or TRBV12-4 and TRBJ1-1, with unresolved D. The CDR3 covers 13 residues. The V gene lost 7 bases and the J gene lost 2 bases, with 11 bases spanning the gap. CDR3 loop: CASTATSNTEAFF. CDR3 coding DNA: TGTGCCAGCACAGCGACCTCAAACACTGAAGCTTTCTTT.

The table lists this clonotype with a few counts. The chain couples TRBV19 to TRBJ1-1, with 7 bases matching TRBD1. Germline V gene lookup returns CDR1 LNHDA and CDR2 SQIVND (reference sequence). There are 15 residues in the CDR3. With 1 base clipped from V and 6 bases from J, the junction kept 8 bases outside the gene matches. CDR3 sequence reads: CASSIGDSRGPEAFF. In DNA form, the CDR3 reads TGTGCCAGTAGTATAGGGGACAGTCGGGGCCCTGAAGCTTTCTTT.

This chain links TRBV6-6 with TRBJ1-2; D remains unclear. The CDR3 loop spans 15 amino acids. Per the germline V gene, CDR1 is MNHNY and CDR2 is SVGAGI (reference sequence). The V and J ends lost 0 bases and 3 bases respectively, with 11 bases between them. The CDR3 bases are TGTGCCAGCAGTTACTCGTTGAACGGGGACTATGGCTACACCTTC. Translation: CASSYSLNGDYGYTF.

Concerning this clonotype: This sequence may be a read error, since a much larger clone differs from it by one base. V usage is TRBV20-1 and J usage is TRBJ2-7; TRBD1 might be the D (6 bases). Germline CDR1 DFQATT, CDR2 SNEGSKA (reference sequence). There are 14 residues in the CDR3. The CDR3 DNA is TGCAGTGCTAGAGATGGACAGAAGGTCTACGAGCAGTGCTTC. This gives the protein CSARDGQKVYEQCF.

This clonotype was recorded at least ten times. The chain is built from TRBV6-2 or TRBV6-3 and TRBJ1-2, with no clear D. The CDR3 sequence is 13 residues long. CDR1 and CDR2 from the germline V gene are MNHEY and SVGEGT. V lost 0 bases and J 5 bases, leaving 7 bases between the germline ends. CDR3 DNA sequence: TGTGCCAGCAGTTACTCTCCGGCGTATGGCTACACCTTC. It codes for CASSYSPAYGYTF.

At least ten counts were recorded for this clonotype. The genes are TRBV4-3 and TRBJ1-2; D remains ambiguous. Germline values: CDR1 LGHNA, CDR2 YSLEER. The V end lost 0 bases, the J end lost 4 bases, and 18 bases lay between the germline ends. The CDR3 runs 17 residues. This chain's CDR3 is CASSQDVGMALPYGYTF. The CDR3, as DNA: TGCGCCAGCAGCCAAGATGTTGGGATGGCGTTACCCTATGGCTACACCTTC.

This rearrangement joins TRBV10-3 to TRBJ1-4; unclear D gene. The V end was cut by 7 bases, the J end by 8 bases, with 14 bases between. CDR1 ENHRY and CDR2 SYGVKD come from the germline V gene. The CDR3 extends over 13 amino acids. The CDR3: CAIMRAQNEKLFF. CDR3 in DNA: TGTGCCATCATGAGGGCGCAGAACGAAAAACTGTTTTTT.

This clonotype was seen at least ten times. V usage is TRBV20-1 and J usage is TRBJ1-1; 7 bases match TRBD1. Germline lookup yields CDR1 DFQATT and CDR2 SNEGSKA (reference sequence). Germline trimming cut 6 bases from V and 7 bases from J; bases unmatched to any gene: 11. CDR3 length: 13 amino acids. This CDR3 is CSAAEGAGDEAFF. In DNA, the CDR3 is TGCAGTGCCGCGGAGGGGGCGGGGGATGAAGCTTTCTTT.

Regarding this clonotype: One base away lies a much larger clone, so this may be a sequencing read error. This sequence joins TRBV15 and TRBJ1-4; 11 bases align to TRBD1. Looked up from germline, CDR1 is LNHNV and CDR2 is YYDKDF (reference sequence). The CDR3 covers 14 residues. The CDR3 spells CATAWDRGTEKPFF. In nucleotides, the CDR3 is TGTGCCACCGCTTGGGACAGGGGGACTGAAAAACCGTTTTTT.

The chain joins TRBV11-2 to TRBJ1-5, with TRBD1 matching 9 bases. The CDR3 is 17 residues long. The germline V gene has CDR1 SGHAT and CDR2 FQNNGV. Trimming cost V 4 bases and J 4 bases; bases outside gene matches: 11. CDR3 in DNA: TGTGCCAGCAGCTCTCCCACAGGGGGCTTAATGAATCAGCCCCAGCATTTT. It specifies CASSSPTGGLMNQPQHF.

This chain joins TRBV3-1 and TRBJ2-2; tentatively, D is TRBD1 or TRBD2 (5 bases each). Germline CDR1 reads LGHDT; CDR2 reads YNNKEL (reference sequence). There are 13 residues in the CDR3. V lost 4 bases and J lost 6, with 9 bases in between. The CDR3 protein is CASSLRGAGELFF. The CDR3 DNA is TGTGCCAGCAGCCTGAGGGGAGCCGGGGAGCTGTTTTTT.

This clonotype has more than one count but fewer than ten. The rearrangement uses TRBV18 and TRBJ1-1; D perhaps matches TRBD1 (6 bases). CDR1 and CDR2 (germline): KGHSH, LQKENI. V lost 3 bases to trimming and J lost 1 base, with 12 bases between them. The CDR3 loop spans 15 amino acids. CDR3 sequence reads: CASSPGRGKNTEAFF. CDR3 coding DNA: TGTGCCAGCTCACCCGGCAGGGGTAAGAACACTGAAGCTTTCTTT.

This clonotype has a count of ten or more. The chain carries TRBV4-2 and TRBJ1-4, with TRBD1 as a possible D gene (6 bases). The CDR3 totals 14 residues. V dropped 0 bases and J dropped 7 bases, with 9 bases sitting between them. CDR1 and CDR2 from the germline V gene are LGHNA and YNFKEQ. The CDR3 DNA is TGTGCCAGCAGCCAAGATCCACAGGGTGAAAAACTGTTTTTT. It is translated as CASSQDPQGEKLFF.

This clonotype was recorded at least ten times. The chain links TRBV7-3 to TRBJ1-6, with unresolved D. This CDR3 comprises 14 residues. Germline CDR1 and CDR2: SGHTA and FQGTGA. V shed 1 base and J shed 5 bases, with 6 bases lying between them. The CDR3 reads CASSLRRDNSPLHF. In DNA, the CDR3 is TGTGCCAGCAGCTTAAGACGGGATAATTCACCCCTCCACTTT.